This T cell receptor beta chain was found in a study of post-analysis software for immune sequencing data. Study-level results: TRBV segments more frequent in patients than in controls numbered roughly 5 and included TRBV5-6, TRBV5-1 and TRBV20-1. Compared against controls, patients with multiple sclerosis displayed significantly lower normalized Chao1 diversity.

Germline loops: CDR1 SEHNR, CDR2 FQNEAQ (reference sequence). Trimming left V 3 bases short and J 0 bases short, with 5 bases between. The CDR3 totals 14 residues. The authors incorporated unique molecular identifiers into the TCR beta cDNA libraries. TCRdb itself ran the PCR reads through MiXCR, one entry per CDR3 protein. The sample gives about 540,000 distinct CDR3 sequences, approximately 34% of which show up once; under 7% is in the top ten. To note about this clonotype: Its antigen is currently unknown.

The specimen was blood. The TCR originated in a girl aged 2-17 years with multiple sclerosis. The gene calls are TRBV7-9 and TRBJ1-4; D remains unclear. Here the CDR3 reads CASSFDATNEKLFF. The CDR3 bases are TGTGCCAGCAGCTTTGATGCAACTAATGAAAAACTGTTTTTT.